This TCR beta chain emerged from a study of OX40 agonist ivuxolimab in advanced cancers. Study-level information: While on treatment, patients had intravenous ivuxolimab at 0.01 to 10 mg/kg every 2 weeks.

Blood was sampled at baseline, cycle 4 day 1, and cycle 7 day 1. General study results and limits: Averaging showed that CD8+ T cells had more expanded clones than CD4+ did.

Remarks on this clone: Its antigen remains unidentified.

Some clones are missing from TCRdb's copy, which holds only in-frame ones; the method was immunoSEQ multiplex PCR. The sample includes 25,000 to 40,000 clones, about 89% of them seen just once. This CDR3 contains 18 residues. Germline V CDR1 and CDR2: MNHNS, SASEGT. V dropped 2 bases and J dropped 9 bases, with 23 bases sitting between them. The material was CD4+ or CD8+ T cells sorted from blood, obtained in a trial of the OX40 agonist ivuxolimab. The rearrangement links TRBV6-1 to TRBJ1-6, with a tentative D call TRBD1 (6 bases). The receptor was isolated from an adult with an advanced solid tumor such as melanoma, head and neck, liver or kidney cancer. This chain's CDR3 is CASSERQTTGVKRSPLHF. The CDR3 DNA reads TGTGCCAGCAGTGAACGACAAACGACAGGCGTTAAGCGTTCACCCCTCCACTTT.